This T cell receptor (beta chain) was profiled in a study of OX40 agonist ivuxolimab in advanced cancers. Study-wide background: Patients were given ivuxolimab, an antibody that agonizes OX40 (CD134). Three patients had partial responses: one hepatocellular carcinoma, two cutaneous melanoma.

Germline loops: CDR1 SGHTA, CDR2 FQGNSA. CDR3 size: 15 residues. Trimming stripped 2 bases from V and 4 bases from J, with 14 bases between. Assay used: immunoSEQ multiplex PCR; TCRdb lists only in-frame clones, some missing. The sample lists under 90,000 clones, roughly nine tenths seen once, with approximately 2.3% in the top ten. For this clone: Its antigen is not known.

Points from the study as a whole: Patients with a partial response at 0.1-3.0 mg/kg had among the lowest clonal expansion. The work left the antigen specificity of expanded peripheral T cells undetermined.

The source was CD4+ or CD8+ T cells sorted from blood, collected in a trial of the OX40 agonist ivuxolimab. The V and J genes are TRBV7-2 and TRBJ1-1, with D uncertain. The TCR was taken from an adult with an advanced solid tumor such as melanoma, head and neck, liver or kidney cancer. The CDR3: CASSLRTAPGTEAFF. CDR3 bases: TGTGCCAGCAGCTTAAGAACAGCCCCTGGCACTGAAGCTTTCTTT.